A selection of T cell receptor beta chains follows, all from one sample in a study of response to subunit inactivated influenza vaccine. TCRdb itself ran the RT-PCR reads through MiXCR, one entry per CDR3 protein. The sample includes about 780,000 distinct CDR3 sequences, 15% to 20% of them seen just once. Sequencing used PBMCs from blood, obtained around 5 days after vaccination. The receptor set was obtained from a man aged 50-60 years who received an inactivated influenza vaccine. Both conserved end residues are part of each CDR3. The order of the fields is CDR3 DNA, CDR3 protein, CDR3 length, D gene, J gene, V gene, clone size. The D gene is left open where the match is weak. The size entry is marked missing in some rows and otherwise reads once, few, many or a size class.

cdr3_nt: TGTGCCAGCACCCCAGACAGGGGGGCGTATGAGCAGTTCTTC
cdr3_aa: CASTPDRGAYEQFF
cdr3_length: 14
d_call: TRBD1
j_call: TRBJ2-1
v_call: TRBV12-3/TRBV12-4
clone_size: NA

cdr3_nt: TGTGCCAGCAGTCACACAGGGGTCGAGCAGTTCTTC
cdr3_aa: CASSHTGVEQFF
cdr3_length: 12
d_call: TRBD1
j_call: TRBJ2-1
v_call: TRBV27
clone_size: NA

cdr3_nt: TGTGCCAGCAGCTTAGTCCGGCTAGCTGATTTATGGGAGACCCAGTACTTC
cdr3_aa: CASSLVRLADLWETQYF
cdr3_length: 17
d_call: NA
j_call: TRBJ2-5
v_call: TRBV11-2
clone_size: few

cdr3_nt: TGCAGTGCTCTGGACAGGGGGGGACCTTCCAATCAGCCCCAGCATTTT
cdr3_aa: CSALDRGGPSNQPQHF
cdr3_length: 16
d_call: TRBD1
j_call: TRBJ1-5
v_call: TRBV20-1
clone_size: NA

cdr3_nt: TGTGCCAGCAGTGAAGCTTCAGCCGGGACAGGGGAGCAGTACTTC
cdr3_aa: CASSEASAGTGEQYF
cdr3_length: 15
d_call: TRBD1
j_call: TRBJ2-7
v_call: TRBV6-1
clone_size: few

cdr3_nt: TGCAGTGCTCATCCGGGACAGGGAACCTACGAGCAGTACTTC
cdr3_aa: CSAHPGQGTYEQYF
cdr3_length: 14
d_call: TRBD1
j_call: TRBJ2-7
v_call: TRBV20-1
clone_size: few

cdr3_nt: TGTGCCAGCAGCTCCGGACTAGCGGGGGGGAAAAGCTCCTACGAGCAGTACTTC
cdr3_aa: CASSSGLAGGKSSYEQYF
cdr3_length: 18
d_call: TRBD2
j_call: TRBJ2-7
v_call: TRBV5-4
clone_size: NA

cdr3_nt: TGTGCCAGCAGCTTAACCAGTCCAGGGGGCAGCTCTGGAAACACCATATATTTT
cdr3_aa: CASSLTSPGGSSGNTIYF
cdr3_length: 18
d_call: TRBD1
j_call: TRBJ1-3
v_call: TRBV6-5
clone_size: many

cdr3_nt: TGCAGCGCATTAAGAGGGGATTGGGACGAGCAGTACTTC
cdr3_aa: CSALRGDWDEQYF
cdr3_length: 13
d_call: NA
j_call: TRBJ2-7
v_call: TRBV29-1
clone_size: few

cdr3_nt: TGTGCCTGGAGGGGGCCTCAGGGCACCGGGGAGCTGTTTTTT
cdr3_aa: CAWRGPQGTGELFF
cdr3_length: 14
d_call: NA
j_call: TRBJ2-2
v_call: TRBV30
clone_size: NA

cdr3_nt: TGTGCCAGCAGTCTCCGACTAGGGGTTATCGCCGGGGAGCTGTTTTTT
cdr3_aa: CASSLRLGVIAGELFF
cdr3_length: 16
d_call: NA
j_call: TRBJ2-2
v_call: TRBV12-3/TRBV12-4
clone_size: many

cdr3_nt: TGTGCCAGCAGCTTAGAGGTTTTGGCTTTCGATGAGCAGTTCTTC
cdr3_aa: CASSLEVLAFDEQFF
cdr3_length: 15
d_call: NA
j_call: TRBJ2-1
v_call: TRBV11-2
clone_size: NA

cdr3_nt: TGTGCCAGCAGCTTGACGACTAGCGGGGGCGTGTACCAAGAGACCCAGTACTTC
cdr3_aa: CASSLTTSGGVYQETQYF
cdr3_length: 18
d_call: TRBD2
j_call: TRBJ2-5
v_call: TRBV11-2
clone_size: few

cdr3_nt: TGCAGTGCTAAAGGGACTACCATCTACGAGCAGTACTTC
cdr3_aa: CSAKGTTIYEQYF
cdr3_length: 13
d_call: TRBD2
j_call: TRBJ2-7
v_call: TRBV20-1
clone_size: few

cdr3_nt: TGCGCCAGCAGCGCCCCCTCCACCTCTGAAGCTTTCTTT
cdr3_aa: CASSAPSTSEAFF
cdr3_length: 13
d_call: NA
j_call: TRBJ1-1
v_call: TRBV4-3
clone_size: few

cdr3_nt: TGTGCCAGCAGTCCTCCAGGGAGGGGGTCCTACGAGCAGTACTTC
cdr3_aa: CASSPPGRGSYEQYF
cdr3_length: 15
d_call: NA
j_call: TRBJ2-7
v_call: TRBV6-1
clone_size: many

cdr3_nt: TGCAGTGCTAGACTCCTGGGGTTCTCTGGGGCCAACGTCCTGACTTTC
cdr3_aa: CSARLLGFSGANVLTF
cdr3_length: 16
d_call: NA
j_call: TRBJ2-6
v_call: TRBV20-1
clone_size: few

cdr3_nt: TGTGCCGCAGGGATCTCCTACAATGAGCAGTTCTTC
cdr3_aa: CAAGISYNEQFF
cdr3_length: 12
d_call: NA
j_call: TRBJ2-1
v_call: TRBV10-3
clone_size: many

cdr3_nt: TGTGCCAGCAGCCAAAGGGGACACCCCCAAGAGACCCAGTACTTC
cdr3_aa: CASSQRGHPQETQYF
cdr3_length: 15
d_call: NA
j_call: TRBJ2-5
v_call: TRBV4-2
clone_size: few

cdr3_nt: TGTGCCATCGAGGGGCGGCCCAACGAGCAGTACTTC
cdr3_aa: CAIEGRPNEQYF
cdr3_length: 12
d_call: NA
j_call: TRBJ2-7
v_call: TRBV7-9
clone_size: NA

cdr3_nt: TGTGCCAGCAGTTTTGCCGGGACAGGAACGTACGAGCAGTACTTC
cdr3_aa: CASSFAGTGTYEQYF
cdr3_length: 15
d_call: TRBD1
j_call: TRBJ2-7
v_call: TRBV12-3/TRBV12-4
clone_size: NA

cdr3_nt: TGCGCCAGTTCCAGTAAAGCGGGGGGGCCCAAGACCCAGTACTTC
cdr3_aa: CASSSKAGGPKTQYF
cdr3_length: 15
d_call: TRBD2
j_call: TRBJ2-5
v_call: TRBV5-1
clone_size: few

cdr3_nt: TGTGCCAGCAGTTACACGCAGGGTGTTTACGAGCAGTACTTC
cdr3_aa: CASSYTQGVYEQYF
cdr3_length: 14
d_call: NA
j_call: TRBJ2-7
v_call: TRBV6-2/TRBV6-3
clone_size: NA